This TCR beta chain was sequenced during a study of blood T cells in healthy people across ages. This clonotype was counted between two and nine times. Trimming took off 1 base at V and 7 bases at J, with 13 bases between the two ends. Germline V gene lookup returns CDR1 SGHDN and CDR2 FVKESK. CDR3 size: 14 residues. For the second PCR, which ran for about 7 to 11 cycles, a sample-barcoded 5' primer and a J-beta primer mix were used. TCRdb re-called the 5' RACE reads through MiXCR, storing one row per CDR3 protein. The repertoire holds some 900,000 distinct CDR3 sequences, with 29% as singletons. The source material was blood. This TCR was recovered from a woman of 80 years or more in good health. V gene TRBV14 combines with J gene TRBJ2-5; no reliable D call. The CDR3 DNA follows: TGTGCCAGCAGCCAAGGGGCCTACCTGGGGACCCAGTACTTC. It codes for CASSQGAYLGTQYF.